Listed here is a single T cell receptor beta chain. This receptor's antigen is unknown. Base qualities were left out, and no much larger clone turns up one base away. There are 14 amino acids in the CDR3, from cysteine to phenylalanine inclusive. Just CDR3 DNA is preserved here, 42 bases in frame from base 1. Trimming leaves V shorter by 5 bases and J shorter by 3 bases, with the junction holding 4 bases beyond the gene matches. From a lookup of the germline V gene, CDR1 and CDR2 are ENHRY and SYGVKD. The cohort was made up of approximately 670 healthy bone marrow donors. All cohort members were sampled while nominally healthy, although unrecorded immune exposures were likely present. The donor was CMV seronegative and was included in the group of a few hundred seronegative cohort members. A peripheral blood sample was provided by each donor, and peripheral blood mononuclear cells were used for TCR beta sequencing. The Qiagen DNeasy Blood Extraction Kit was used to extract genomic DNA from the blood cell samples.

This sample stems from a study of cytomegalovirus exposure and HLA in healthy donors (dated by TCRdb to about 2017). Background on the whole study: According to an earlier analysis of 587 of the donors, about 179 million T cells yielded some 120 million unique TCR beta sequences and approximately 280 Gb of sequence data. A later genetic analysis used genome-wide SNP genotypes for about 65% of the roughly 700 donors, treating that subset as a discovery cohort. Donor age, sex, ethnicity and CMV serostatus were compiled together with the repertoire data. Of the roughly 400 genotyped donors, 75% to 85% were placed in the genetic ancestry cluster associated with self-reported Caucasian donors. The later analysis used no new phenotypic data to find candidate immune exposures, relying instead on TCR beta sequences and their occurrence across donors. Typing coverage varied by locus: about 620-630 donors for A, B, C, DRB1 and DQB1; roughly 560 for DQA1; about 590 for DPA1; more than 450 for DPB1. The study aimed to test whether cataloging public T cell receptors could reveal signatures of past pathogen exposure. Around 320 gigabases of sequencing data and approximately 93 million unique TCR sequences were included in an early release covering about 700 HLA-typed donors. A handful of DR-DQ haplotypes were handled as single units for association and clustering because linkage in the cohort was strong. The study used immunosequencing to profile the T cell repertoires of around 600 subjects and linked those repertoires to cytomegalovirus serostatus. Among roughly 370 genotyped donors of the cohort, an average of around 240,000 unique TCR beta nucleotide sequences were sequenced per donor, around 20% of them non-productive. To study patterns of TCR occurrence, a later analysis re-analyzed previously published TCR beta repertoires from around 670 donors and added high-resolution HLA genotyping. A separate validation cohort of roughly 110 different subjects was used in addition to the approximately 610-subject first cohort. An earlier analysis of approximately 640 of the donors applied high-throughput TCR beta sequencing to assess whether each TCR beta V gene segment acted as functional or pseudogenic. Every repertoire in the discovery cohort had been generated on one and the same sequencing platform. Both class I and class II loci were covered by HLA typing, at four-digit resolution. To predict cytomegalovirus infection status, the study combined high-throughput TCR immunosequencing, statistical association of individual TCRs with disease status, and machine learning. Overall study results and their limits: Some IMGT-functional V segments, including TRBV6-2 and TRBV6-3, could not be told apart with the 87-base-pair reads, so those segments were excluded. Correlated functional status among segregating V segments might reflect linkage disequilibrium, but an unknown experimental factor could not be ruled out. A further reported finding was that TCR beta sequences accurately predicted the HLA-A and HLA-B alleles for most subjects in the first cohort. V-gene and J-gene trimming of TCR beta chains was associated with a missense DCLRE1C variant in a later genetic analysis, and the association was replicated in an independent cohort. A group of highly shared sequence variants was considered likely to be a technical artifact of the sequencing pipeline. Three of the identified cytomegalovirus-associated TCR beta chains were confirmed in vitro to be specific for cytomegalovirus antigens. Most CMV-associated TCR beta chains appeared to be HLA-restricted in a later analysis, and the HLA associations seemed to be driven largely by CMV exposure. In a later analysis, HLA-associated TCR beta chains were found to be more clonally expanded and to have lower generation probabilities than equally common non-associated chains. Only TCR beta chains were sequenced in this cohort, and the absence of alpha or paired-chain data limited detectable features. Across donors, most TCR sequences were observed very rarely, whereas some public TCRs were present in many individuals. At a false discovery rate of 0.05, a later analysis linked around 17,000 TCR beta sequences to specific HLA alleles. The study gave a list of 150 to 200 TCR beta chains associated with cytomegalovirus. Assigning TCR associations to individual alleles was difficult when HLA alleles, especially DR and DQ, strongly co-occurred. The classifier was reported to diagnose cytomegalovirus status with high specificity and sensitivity in both the original cohort and the validation cohort. CMV serostatus was the only immune exposure information available for the cohort. Sequencing depth was assumed to be roughly uniform across donors in the presence/absence analyses, though that assumption may not hold. A later analysis reported that several top co-occurrence clusters appeared linked to parvovirus B19, influenza, CMV and Epstein-Barr virus. In an earlier analysis of under 600 of the donors, most TCR beta V segments were observed in productive rearrangements about 87% or about 30% of the time, broadly matching IMGT annotations. In a later genetic analysis, fewer N-insertions in productive TCRs were reported among donors in an Asian-associated ancestry cluster than the roughly 700-donor mean. Because HLA typing was unavailable for some donors at each locus, only the typed subset was used in association tests. In a later analysis, the rate of TCR association differed among HLA loci, with DRB1 alleles having the most associated TCRs and HLA-C alleles having the fewest. The authors suggested that the approach could potentially be generalized to other disease states and immunological phenotypes. Because counts were too low, approximately 15 rarely observed V segments, including chromosome 9 orphons, were excluded from the earlier analysis of a few hundred of the donors.

The protocol used for the library was the immunoSEQ multiplex PCR assay. For the multiplex PCR, a mixture combining 60 forward primers for TCR Vbeta segments and 13 reverse primers for TCR Jbeta segments was used. A multiplex PCR assay on genomic DNA amplified the CDR3 region of rearranged TCR beta genes. On the Illumina HiSeq System, the amplified TCR beta libraries were sequenced as 87-base-pair reads. On the authors' methods: In a later analysis, tens of millions of unique TCR beta chains were counted across the 500 to 700 repertoires, and roughly 11 million of these chains were shared by at least two donors. Raw reads were error-corrected and collapsed into unique sequences by a nearest-neighbor algorithm in which closely related sequences were merged to remove PCR and sequencing errors. CDR3 sequences were aligned to IMGT reference sequences to assign V, D and J gene segments. For a sequence to be retained, at least a six-nucleotide match to both a V gene segment and a J gene segment was required. Rearrangements were classified as productive when the CDR3 lacked stop codons and remained in frame with V and J, and all other rearrangements were classified as non-productive. CDR3 was defined by IMGT convention, running from the second conserved V-encoded cysteine to the conserved J-encoded phenylalanine. In an earlier analysis of around 570 of the donors, sequences lacking an unambiguous match to a single V gene segment were excluded. An earlier analysis of roughly 590 of the donors called V segments functional above 56.7% productive rearrangements and segregating when the between-donor standard deviation exceeded 5%. A statistical classification framework was developed to diagnose cytomegalovirus status using the catalog of TCR beta chain sequences. V and J gene assignment, in a later analysis, came from comparing TCR nucleotide sequences with IMGT/GENE-DB human TR gene sequences. In a later analysis, CDR3 sequences and most-parsimonious VDJ recombination scenarios were assigned using the TCRdist pipeline. In a later analysis, each TCR beta chain was defined by its CDR3 amino acid sequence together with its V-gene family, and reads without a unique V-gene family were excluded. To address suspected cross-contamination and a sequencing artifact, a later analysis removed 592 highly shared, low-generation-probability nucleotide sequences. In a later analysis, a clonal expansion index was calculated for each public chain from normalized within-repertoire ranks of inferred template counts. In a later analysis, generation probabilities were computed with a VDJ recombination model fitted to out-of-frame rearrangements, and the resulting probabilities were checked against IGoR. Hypergeometric tests were used in a later analysis to score TCR-TCR, TCR-HLA and TCR-CMV co-occurrence, with a repertoire-size bias correction applied to the TCR pairs. A later analysis estimated false discovery rates by permuting HLA or CMV assignments 20 times. In a later analysis, co-occurring TCRs were grouped with DBSCAN, and TCRdist sequence similarity was added when clustering was performed within HLA-allele-positive subsets. Repertoires with fewer than 30,000 or more than 120,000 public chains, plus five repertoires with anomalous nucleotide sharing, were excluded from co-occurrence clustering. TCRdb re-hosts the immuneACCESS table, in-frame sequences only. Its copies lack some clones; in the studies checked, an unresolved V gene accounts for under half of them, and the cause for the rest is not known. Clone size and the V and J calls come from that table; the DNA yielded D and trimming. For this sample there are fewer than 250,000 clones; almost 80% appear just once. Approximately 2% of the sample comes from the top ten.

Specimen: PBMCs. The chain employs TRBV10-3 and TRBJ1-2, and TRBD1 aligns with 9 junction nucleotides. The sequence came from a male donor in good health and CMV-seronegative. The nucleotide sequence is TGTGCCATCAGTTTCAGGGACAGGGACTATGGCTACACCTTC. Its protein is CAISFRDRDYGYTF.